Listed below are T cell receptor beta chains from one sample, sequenced in a study of radiotherapy plus CTLA-4 blockade in lung cancer. Measured with immunoSEQ multiplex PCR; TCRdb has only the in-frame clones, and not every one. The table lists 32,000 or so clones, roughly 79% of them singletons. The specimen was peripheral blood, collected from a patient treated with radiotherapy plus ipilimumab. The source of these receptors is a human donor with non-small cell lung cancer that progressed on radiotherapy plus ipilimumab. The CDR3 runs from the conserved cysteine through the conserved F or W. A D gene is named only where the DNA matches it firmly. Not every row has a clone size; where given, it reads once, few, many or a size class.

v_gene: TRBV9; d_gene: NA; abundance: NA; j_gene: TRBJ2-7; CDR3aa: CASSVGDVGLEEQYF; CDR3nt: TGTGCCAGCAGCGTAGGGGACGTCGGGCTAGAGGAGCAGTACTTC
v_gene: TRBV19; d_gene: NA; abundance: once; j_gene: TRBJ2-7; CDR3aa: CASSPSGLSYEQYF; CDR3nt: TGTGCCAGTAGTCCGTCCGGGTTGTCCTACGAGCAGTACTTC
v_gene: TRBV30; d_gene: TRBD1; abundance: NA; j_gene: TRBJ2-7; CDR3aa: CAWSGDPGQGAYEQYF; CDR3nt: TGTGCCTGGAGTGGCGACCCGGGACAGGGAGCCTACGAGCAGTACTTC
v_gene: TRBV19; d_gene: NA; abundance: few; j_gene: TRBJ1-2; CDR3aa: CASSPDRSQGPGYTF; CDR3nt: TGTGCCAGTAGTCCCGACAGAAGCCAGGGGCCTGGCTACACCTTC
v_gene: TRBV4-1; d_gene: NA; abundance: few; j_gene: TRBJ1-1; CDR3aa: CASSLQDNTEAFF; CDR3nt: TGCGCCAGCAGCCTACAGGATAACACTGAAGCTTTCTTT
v_gene: TRBV5-1; d_gene: NA; abundance: once; j_gene: TRBJ1-3; CDR3aa: CASSLSSGSGNTIYF; CDR3nt: TGCGCCAGCAGCTTGAGTTCAGGGTCTGGAAACACCATATATTTT
v_gene: TRBV11-2; d_gene: NA; abundance: NA; j_gene: TRBJ2-1; CDR3aa: CASSPPPNWQQFF; CDR3nt: TGTGCCAGCAGCCCCCCCCCAAATTGGCAGCAGTTCTTC
v_gene: TRBV27; d_gene: NA; abundance: NA; j_gene: TRBJ1-2; CDR3aa: CASSFQGYYGYTF; CDR3nt: TGTGCCAGCAGTTTTCAGGGGTACTATGGCTACACCTTC
v_gene: TRBV5-1; d_gene: NA; abundance: NA; j_gene: TRBJ1-2; CDR3aa: CASSLGQHYTF; CDR3nt: TGCGCCAGCAGCTTGGGGCAGCACTACACCTTC
v_gene: TRBV4-3; d_gene: NA; abundance: NA; j_gene: TRBJ2-7; CDR3aa: CASSQGAGSSYYEQYF; CDR3nt: TGCGCCAGCAGCCAGGGGGCAGGGTCCTCCTACTACGAGCAGTACTTC
v_gene: TRBV19; d_gene: NA; abundance: once; j_gene: TRBJ2-2; CDR3aa: CASSKGQGASNTGELFF; CDR3nt: TGTGCCAGTAGTAAAGGACAAGGGGCCTCGAACACCGGGGAGCTGTTTTTT
v_gene: TRBV18; d_gene: NA; abundance: once; j_gene: TRBJ2-2; CDR3aa: CASSPPGYTGELFF; CDR3nt: TGTGCCAGCTCACCACCGGGCTACACCGGGGAGCTGTTTTTT
v_gene: TRBV19; d_gene: NA; abundance: NA; j_gene: TRBJ2-2; CDR3aa: CASKGRTDVAGELFF; CDR3nt: TGTGCCTCCAAGGGGAGGACAGACGTGGCCGGGGAGCTGTTTTTT
v_gene: TRBV4-2; d_gene: TRBD1; abundance: NA; j_gene: TRBJ2-1; CDR3aa: CASSQERDRQFF; CDR3nt: TGTGCCAGCAGCCAGGAAAGGGACAGGCAGTTCTTC
v_gene: TRBV11-2; d_gene: NA; abundance: NA; j_gene: TRBJ1-3; CDR3aa: CASRLAGNTIYF; CDR3nt: TGTGCCAGCCGCCTAGCTGGAAACACCATATATTTT
v_gene: TRBV5-1; d_gene: NA; abundance: once; j_gene: TRBJ2-1; CDR3aa: CASSSQGGDYNEQFF; CDR3nt: TGCGCCAGCAGCTCCCAAGGGGGGGACTACAATGAGCAGTTCTTC
v_gene: TRBV11-2; d_gene: TRBD1; abundance: NA; j_gene: TRBJ1-1; CDR3aa: CASSLQGGDTEAFF; CDR3nt: TGTGCCAGCAGCTTACAGGGGGGCGACACTGAAGCTTTCTTT
v_gene: TRBV27; d_gene: NA; abundance: NA; j_gene: TRBJ2-6; CDR3aa: CASSLSPAIDSGANVLTF; CDR3nt: TGTGCCAGCAGTTTATCACCAGCTATAGACTCTGGGGCCAACGTCCTGACTTTC
v_gene: TRBV29-1; d_gene: NA; abundance: NA; j_gene: TRBJ2-7; CDR3aa: CSVGDVYEQYF; CDR3nt: TGCAGCGTTGGGGACGTCTACGAGCAGTACTTC
v_gene: TRBV7-2; d_gene: NA; abundance: NA; j_gene: TRBJ1-1; CDR3aa: CASSFSDTEAFF; CDR3nt: TGTGCCAGCAGCTTCTCGGACACTGAAGCTTTCTTT
v_gene: TRBV9; d_gene: NA; abundance: NA; j_gene: TRBJ1-1; CDR3aa: CASSVGWNLNTEAFF; CDR3nt: TGTGCCAGCAGCGTAGGTTGGAACCTGAACACTGAAGCTTTCTTT
v_gene: TRBV21-1; d_gene: NA; abundance: NA; j_gene: TRBJ2-3; CDR3aa: CASTWGAYASTDTQYF; CDR3nt: TGTGCCAGCACGTGGGGGGCGTACGCTAGCACAGATACGCAGTATTTT
v_gene: TRBV4-1; d_gene: TRBD1; abundance: NA; j_gene: TRBJ1-4; CDR3aa: CASSSGTGGEKLFF; CDR3nt: TGCGCCAGCAGTTCCGGGACAGGGGGTGAAAAACTGTTTTTT
v_gene: TRBV9; d_gene: TRBD1; abundance: NA; j_gene: TRBJ1-1; CDR3aa: CASSTRDSWTEAFF; CDR3nt: TGTGCCAGCAGCACCCGGGACAGTTGGACTGAAGCTTTCTTT